These 14 T cell receptor beta chains were all obtained from the same sample, sequenced in a study of Ad26.COV2.S vaccination and SARS-CoV-2 variants. Sequencing used immunoSEQ multiplex PCR; TCRdb keeps in-frame clones, though not all of them. The sample includes some 480,000 clones, approximately 88% of them seen just once. Treatment defined: some 20 received Ad26.COV2.S at low or high dose, single or two shots; roughly five received placebo; per-sample allocation not given. The study sampled participants on day 63 after the first vaccine or placebo injection. The specimen comprised peripheral blood, sampled in a trial of Ad26.COV2.S vaccine versus placebo. The receptor source for this set is a person between 18 and 65 years old who received the Ad26.COV2.S COVID-19 vaccine or a placebo.

The chain is built from TRBV20-1 and TRBJ2-1; no definite D call. The CDR3 extends over 11 amino acids. In germline, CDR1 is DFQATT, CDR2 SNEGSKA (reference sequence). The V end was cut by 5 bases, the J end by 9 bases, with 11 bases between. The CDR3 nucleotides read TGCAGTGCTCCTGACTTCACTGAGCAGTTCTTC. The encoded protein is CSAPDFTEQFF.

The J gene is TRBJ1-2, the V gene TRBV28; D is undetermined. The CDR3 is 15 amino acids. CDR1 MDHEN and CDR2 SYDVKM come from the germline V gene. Trimming cost V 7 bases and J 2 bases, with 17 bases left between them. CDR3: CASTTTPGRNYGYTF. The CDR3 DNA sequence: TGTGCCAGCACCACGACCCCTGGACGGAACTATGGCTACACCTTC.

The V call is TRBV2, the J call TRBJ1-1; a weak D match, TRBD1 (6 bases). V lost 7 bases and J lost 10, with 13 bases in between. The CDR3 length is 11 residues. Germline V lookup: CDR1 SNHLY, CDR2 FYNNEI. The DNA of the CDR3 is TGTGCCAGCACAGGGGACCTGGGAGCTTTCTTT. Its translation is CASTGDLGAFF. The full variable domain, in which reference TRBV2 and TRBJ1-1 provide the parts outside the CDR3, is EPEVTQTPSHQVTQMGQEVILRCVPISNHLYFYWYRQILGQKVEFLVSFYNNEISEKSEIFDDQFSVERPDGSNFTLKIRSTKLEDSAMYFCASTGDLGAFFGQGTRLTVV.

V and J are TRBV6-2 or TRBV6-3 and TRBJ1-2; no clear D gene. V shed 4 bases and J shed 8 bases, with 14 bases lying between them. The CDR3 extends over 13 amino acids. Looked up from germline, CDR1 is MNHEY and CDR2 is SVGEGT. The CDR3 DNA reads TGTGCCAGCAGTTCCCTCTTGGTGGGGGGCTACACCTTC. Translation: CASSSLLVGGYTF.

This sequence joins TRBV28 and TRBJ1-1, with 8 bases fitting TRBD1. The length of the CDR3 is 14 residues. Trimming at V came to 10 bases and at J to 0 bases, leaving 7 bases not matched to a gene. Per the germline V gene, CDR1 is MDHEN and CDR2 is SYDVKM. CDR3: CATMQGALNTEAFF. The CDR3 nucleotides are TGTGCCACCATGCAGGGGGCCTTGAACACTGAAGCTTTCTTT.

The sample holds a few counts of this clone. The chain has TRBV28 and TRBJ2-4; D possibly corresponds to TRBD1 (6 bases). V was cut by 8 bases and J by 4 bases, with 12 bases left in between. This CDR3 has 13 residues. Per germline, CDR1 MDHEN and CDR2 SYDVKM. The CDR3 reads CASGDQGKNIQYF. The CDR3 DNA reads TGTGCCAGCGGAGACCAGGGGAAAAACATTCAGTACTTC. The whole variable domain, filled in from reference TRBV28 and TRBJ2-4, reads DVKVTQSSRYLVKRTGEKVFLECVQDMDHENMFWYRQDPGLGLRLIYFSYDVKMKEKGDIPEGYSVSREKKERFSLILESASTNQTSMYLCASGDQGKNIQYFGAGTRLSVL.

The rearrangement links TRBV5-1 to TRBJ2-5, with a tentative D call TRBD2 (6 bases). CDR3 length: 14 residues. V lost 5 bases and J 4 bases, leaving 15 bases between the germline ends. The germline V gene encodes CDR1 SGHRS and CDR2 YFSETQ. CDR3 DNA sequence: TGCGCCAGCAGTCGCGGAGGGGTGACAGAGACCCAGTACTTC. As protein: CASSRGGVTETQYF.

V and J are TRBV5-1 and TRBJ2-5; TRBD2 agrees at 7 bases. Germline assignment: CDR1 SGHRS and CDR2 YFSETQ. The CDR3 consists of 15 residues. Trimming at V came to 4 bases and at J to 1 base, leaving 7 bases not matched to a gene. In nucleotides, the CDR3 is TGCGCCAGCAGCCGGTACGGGACTATCCAAGAGACCCAGTACTTC. The encoded protein is CASSRYGTIQETQYF.

The rearrangement uses TRBV28 and TRBJ1-2; 10 bases map to TRBD1. The CDR3 sequence is 17 residues long. Germline CDR1 reads MDHEN; CDR2 reads SYDVKM. V dropped 4 bases and J dropped 3; count of bases not matched to a gene: 11. This chain's CDR3 is CASSSRDRGVGDYGYTF. CDR3 bases: TGTGCCAGCAGTTCCCGGGACAGGGGAGTTGGGGACTATGGCTACACCTTC.

This clone has a handful of counts. DNA of the CDR3: TGTGCCAGCAGTCCGGGGGTGGGTGAAAAACTGTTTTTT. Translated: CASSPGVGEKLFF. J is TRBJ1-4 and V is TRBV12-3 or TRBV12-4, with D tentatively TRBD1 (5 bases). V shed 5 bases and J shed 7 bases, with 11 bases lying between them. The length of the CDR3 is 13 residues.

The V call is TRBV27, the J call TRBJ1-6, with D unclear. With 7 bases removed from V and 9 bases from J, the gap between germline ends came to 34 bases. This CDR3 comprises 20 residues. The V gene's germline CDR1 is MNHEY and CDR2 SMNVEV (reference sequence). CDR3: CASNDLLYRSIGFPSSPLHF. The CDR3 nucleotides are TGTGCCAGCAACGACCTCCTTTACCGTAGTATTGGGTTTCCCAGTTCACCCCTCCACTTT.

This clone has only a few counts. V is TRBV5-1 and J is TRBJ1-2, with unresolved D. This CDR3 comprises 13 residues. The germline V gene has CDR1 SGHRS and CDR2 YFSETQ. V lost 7 bases and J 5 bases, leaving 15 bases between the germline ends. The CDR3 protein is CASGGADRYGYTF. CDR3 bases: TGCGCCAGCGGAGGCGCGGATCGGTATGGCTACACCTTC.

This clone has just a few counts. The DNA of the CDR3 is TGTGCCAGCGGGGGTCCTGGTGGGGCCAACGTCCTGACTTTC. Its protein product is CASGGPGGANVLTF. The chain combines TRBV2 with TRBJ2-6; D could derive from TRBD1 or TRBD2 (5 bases each). CDR3 length: 14 amino acids. The germline CDR1 and CDR2 sequences are SNHLY and FYNNEI. Trimming took off 8 bases at V and 3 bases at J, with 11 bases between the two ends.

V and J are TRBV6-5 and TRBJ2-3; D may be TRBD2 (7 bases). Trimming shortened V by 0 bases and J by 5 bases, and 12 bases separated the two germline ends. Germline loops: CDR1 MNHEY, CDR2 SVGAGI. The CDR3 spans 15 residues. The CDR3 DNA reads as TGTGCCAGCAGTTACTCGGGGGGGCGGAGAGATACGCAGTATTTT. Its translation: CASSYSGGRRDTQYF.